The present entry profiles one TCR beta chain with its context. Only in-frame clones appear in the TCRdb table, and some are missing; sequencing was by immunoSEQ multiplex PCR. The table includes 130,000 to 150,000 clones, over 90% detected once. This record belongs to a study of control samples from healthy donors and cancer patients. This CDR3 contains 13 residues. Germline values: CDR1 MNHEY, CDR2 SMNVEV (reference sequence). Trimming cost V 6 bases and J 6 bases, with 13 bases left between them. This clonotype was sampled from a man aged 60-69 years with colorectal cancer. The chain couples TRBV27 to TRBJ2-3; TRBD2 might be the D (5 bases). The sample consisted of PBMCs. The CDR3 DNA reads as TGTGCCAGCAGGAAAACAGCGGTTGATACGCAGTATTTT. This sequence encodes CASRKTAVDTQYF.